This record concerns one T cell receptor beta chain sequence. What it binds is unknown. The PCR contained 60 Vbeta and 13 Jbeta primers. TCRdb's copy holds only in-frame clones and misses some; the assay was immunoSEQ multiplex PCR. The sample has roughly 190,000 clones, roughly 87% seen once. The entry originates in a study of cytomegalovirus exposure and HLA in healthy donors. Study findings and constraints: Excluded: some indistinguishable V segments such as TRBV6-2 and TRBV6-3.

Trimming left V 4 bases short and J 6 bases short, with 15 bases between. Germline CDR1 reads SQVTM; CDR2 reads ANQGSEA. The CDR3 sequence is 13 residues long. Sequencing was carried out using PBMCs. The chain joins TRBV29-1 to TRBJ1-1, with D hard to call. The sequence came from a boy aged 2-15 years in good health and CMV-seronegative. CDR3 sequence: CSVVQGGLAEAFF. CDR3 bases: TGCAGCGTTGTACAAGGAGGACTCGCTGAAGCTTTCTTT.